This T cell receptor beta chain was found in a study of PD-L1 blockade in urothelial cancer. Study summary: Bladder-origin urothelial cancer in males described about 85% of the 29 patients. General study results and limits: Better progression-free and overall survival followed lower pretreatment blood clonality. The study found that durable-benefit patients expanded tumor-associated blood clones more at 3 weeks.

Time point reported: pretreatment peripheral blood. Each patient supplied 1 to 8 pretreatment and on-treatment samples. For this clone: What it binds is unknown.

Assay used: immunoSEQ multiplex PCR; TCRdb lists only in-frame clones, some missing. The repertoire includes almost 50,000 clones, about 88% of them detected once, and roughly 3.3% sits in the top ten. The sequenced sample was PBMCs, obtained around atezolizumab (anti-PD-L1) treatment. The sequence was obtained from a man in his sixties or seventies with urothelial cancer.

The CDR3 region is CASSVPDNEQFF. The CDR3 DNA reads as TGTGCCAGCAGCGTACCAGACAATGAGCAGTTCTTC. This chain links TRBV14 with TRBJ2-1; D not certain. The length of the CDR3 is 12 residues. CDR1 and CDR2 (germline): SGHDN, FVKESK. Deletions cut 5 bases from V and 5 bases from J, with 7 bases between.